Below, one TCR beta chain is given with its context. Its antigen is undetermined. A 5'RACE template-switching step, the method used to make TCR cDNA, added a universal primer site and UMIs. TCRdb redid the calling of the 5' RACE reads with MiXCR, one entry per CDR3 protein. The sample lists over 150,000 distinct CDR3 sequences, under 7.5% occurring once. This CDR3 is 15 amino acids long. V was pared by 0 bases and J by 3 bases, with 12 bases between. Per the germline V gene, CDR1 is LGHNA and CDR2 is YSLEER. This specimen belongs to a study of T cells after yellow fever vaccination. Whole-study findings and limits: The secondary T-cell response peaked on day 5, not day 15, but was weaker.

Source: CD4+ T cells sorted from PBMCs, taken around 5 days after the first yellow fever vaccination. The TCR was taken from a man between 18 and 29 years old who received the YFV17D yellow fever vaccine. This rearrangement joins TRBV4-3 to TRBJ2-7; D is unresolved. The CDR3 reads CASSQDFGFVYEQYF. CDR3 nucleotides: TGCGCCAGCAGCCAAGATTTTGGCTTTGTCTACGAGCAGTACTTC.